This T cell receptor beta chain was recovered during a study of blood T cell repertoires in COVID-19 (dated by TCRdb to 2018 to 2020). Study-wide context: The collaborator samples originated in the United States, Italy and Spain and spanned the acute and convalescent phases of COVID-19. The material from the prospective study consisted of cDNA or gDNA derived from T cells, B-cell-depleted T cells, or PBMCs. Deeply sampled blood TCRbeta repertoires from subjects exposed to, actively infected with, or recovered from COVID-19 were included in the dataset. The repertoires were made available in a free public database intended to serve as a resource for research on the immune response to SARS-CoV-2. The samples were drawn from two sources: the first 160 participants of the ongoing ImmuneRACE study, and 1,000 to 1,500 subjects contributed by 6 global collaborators. Nearly every sample came with metadata listing a de-identified subject ID, COVID-19 status, age in years and sex. HLA class I and class II types, where available, came from metadata supplied by the sample provider rather than from assay-based typing.

TCRbeta CDR3 regions were amplified from genomic DNA using the immunoSEQ Assay, a bias-controlled multiplex PCR. Regarding the original processing steps: Nucleated cell counts per sample were estimated from amplification of reference gene primers within the assay. To quantify the absolute abundance of each unique TCRbeta CDR3 rearrangement, sequence reads were collapsed and filtered. Productive Simpson clonality was computed per sample as the square root of Simpson's diversity index over productive rearrangements. The table was pulled from immuneACCESS by TCRdb, which kept in-frame rearrangements only. Such tables lose some clones; where checked, under half of the loss comes from unresolved V genes, and the rest has no known cause. That table furnishes V, J and clone size, whereas the DNA furnished D and trimming. The sample records approximately 82,000 clones, roughly 82% of which are singletons. About 7% of the sample belongs to the ten largest clones.

A remark on this clone: Its antigen is not yet known. The record has no base qualities; no much larger clone is one base away.

The collaborating institutions used their own protocols to collect whole blood in K2EDTA tubes. For TCRbeta analysis, collaborators shipped samples in one of three forms: frozen whole blood, isolated PBMCs, or DNA extracted from either of those sample types. Results the study describes overall, beyond this receptor: How much clinical and demographic metadata was included differed by source and by participant, and the metadata was provided uncurated.

The germline V gene yields SGHTA for CDR1 and FQGNSA for CDR2. Compared with germline, V lacks 5 bases and J lacks 4 bases; bases without a gene match: 5. Measured from the cysteine to the phenylalanine, the CDR3 is 14 residues long. The retained sequence is limited to the CDR3, 42 bases, with the frame set at the first base. The V and J segments used are TRBV7-2 and TRBJ2-3; 8 bases in the junction line up with TRBD1. The source of this sequence is a man between 45 and 60 years old with active or convalescent COVID-19. The sample was peripheral blood. The DNA reads TGTGCCAGCAGCCCCGGACAGGGTCCAGATACGCAGTATTTT. It encodes CASSPGQGPDTQYF.